This TCR beta chain was identified during a study of blood T cell repertoires in COVID-19. Whole-study context: Spain, Italy and the United States supplied samples that represented acute and convalescent COVID-19. Sources were T cells, B-cell-depleted T cells, or PBMCs; the material itself was cDNA or gDNA.

This CDR3 comprises 14 residues. V shed 5 bases, J shed 3 bases, and the junction held 5 bases outside the gene matches. Germline V gene lookup returns CDR1 MNHEY and CDR2 SVGAGI. As handled by the study authors: Nucleated cell number was recorded as an estimate derived from reference gene primer amplification. Assay used: immunoSEQ multiplex PCR; TCRdb lists only in-frame clones, some missing. The V and J calls and clone size were taken over from that table, and D and trimming were inferred from the DNA. Of more than 75,000 clones listed, 88% are singletons. The specimen was peripheral blood. V is TRBV6-5 and J is TRBJ1-2, with 8 bases fitting TRBD1. The receptor was derived from a woman aged 80 or over with active COVID-19. DNA of the CDR3: TGTGCCAGCAGTCTGGACAGGGACTACTATGGCTACACCTTC. Translating gives CASSLDRDYYGYTF.